One sample yielded the 18 T cell receptor beta chains listed below, sequenced in a study of blood T cell repertoires in COVID-19. TCRdb's copy holds only in-frame clones and misses some; the assay was immunoSEQ multiplex PCR. The sample records some 490,000 clones, approximately 90% being singletons. Source material: PBMCs or T cells enriched from blood (not recorded which). These receptors came from a woman aged 55-70 years who had recovered from COVID-19.

The chain links TRBV9 to TRBJ2-1; TRBD1 is a possible D gene (5 bases). The length of the CDR3 is 15 residues. Germline V gene sequence: CDR1 SGDLS, CDR2 YYNGEE. Trimming removed 4 bases at V and 5 bases at J, with 16 bases between. The CDR3 spells CASSPSGASHNEQFF. As DNA, the CDR3 is TGTGCCAGCAGCCCAAGTGGGGCGAGCCACAATGAGCAGTTCTTC.

The gene calls are TRBV2 and TRBJ1-6; D possibly corresponds to TRBD1 (6 bases). V was cut by 3 bases and J by 7 bases, with 13 bases left in between. The CDR3 consists of 15 residues. The V gene's germline CDR1 is SNHLY and CDR2 FYNNEI. The CDR3 spells CASSEAGQTNSPLHF. CDR3 sequence (DNA): TGTGCCAGCAGTGAGGCAGGACAGACGAATTCACCCCTCCACTTT. Together with reference TRBV2 and TRBJ1-6, the CDR3 gives the full variable domain: EPEVTQTPSHQVTQMGQEVILRCVPISNHLYFYWYRQILGQKVEFLVSFYNNEISEKSEIFDDQFSVERPDGSNFTLKIRSTKLEDSAMYFCASSEAGQTNSPLHFGNGTRLTVT.

Here the CDR3 reads CARSFGLAGADTQYF. CDR3 coding DNA: TGTGCCAGAAGTTTCGGACTAGCGGGGGCAGATACGCAGTATTTT. The genes are TRBV5-3 and TRBJ2-3, with 13 bases fitting TRBD2. TRBV5-3 is noted as an ORF with a role that remains uncertain. V lost 5 bases, J lost 4 bases, and 4 bases stayed unmatched. The CDR3 length is 15 residues.

This clone appeared once. This sequence joins TRBV28 and TRBJ2-3, with TRBD2 matching 8 bases. V gave up 5 bases and J gave up 0 bases; unmatched junction bases: 7. The CDR3 spans 16 residues. Germline-derived CDR1 and CDR2 are MDHEN and SYDVKM. Written as DNA, the CDR3 is TGTGCCAGCAGTCCGGGGGGGGCGGCTAGCACAGATACGCAGTATTTT. It translates to CASSPGGAASTDTQYF.

The J gene is TRBJ1-2, the V gene TRBV5-1; D might be TRBD1 (6 bases). Germline lookup yields CDR1 SGHRS and CDR2 YFSETQ. This CDR3 comprises 15 residues. V was shortened by 5 bases and J by 0 bases, with 14 bases between the two germline ends. CDR3 sequence (DNA): TGCGCCAGCAGTTATACAGGGCCGCCTAACTATGGCTACACCTTC. Translation gives CASSYTGPPNYGYTF. Full variable domain (missing parts from reference TRBV5-1 and TRBJ1-2): KAGVTQTPRYLIKTRGQQVTLSCSPISGHRSVSWYQQTPGQGLQFLFEYFSETQRNKGNFPGRFSGRQFSNSRSEMNVSTLELGDSALYLCASSYTGPPNYGYTFGSGTRLTVV.

The chain uses TRBV24-1 and TRBJ2-1, with 12 bases identical to TRBD2. Germline loops: CDR1 KGHDR, CDR2 SFDVKD. The CDR3 is 16 residues long. The ends lost 4 bases at V and 4 bases at J; junction bases unmatched: 4. CDR3: CATSEPSGGAYNEQFF. CDR3 nucleotides: TGTGCCACCAGTGAGCCTAGCGGGGGGGCATACAATGAGCAGTTCTTC.

V usage is TRBV24-1 and J usage is TRBJ1-2; possible D gene TRBD1, 6 bases. CDR3 length: 16 residues. The germline CDR1 and CDR2 sequences are KGHDR and SFDVKD. With 3 bases removed from V and 3 bases from J, the gap between germline ends came to 16 bases. CDR3 residues: CATSDPRSRTDYGYTF. DNA of the CDR3: TGTGCCACCAGTGATCCGCGATCTAGGACAGACTATGGCTACACCTTC.

The chain joins TRBV6-5 to TRBJ1-5; the D is unclear. The germline V gene encodes CDR1 MNHEY and CDR2 SVGAGI. The V end lost 7 bases, the J end lost 6 bases, and 13 bases lay between the germline ends. CDR3 length: 13 amino acids. DNA of the CDR3: TGTGCCAGCACCGTCAACTCCCCTCAGCCCCAGCATTTT. Amino acid sequence: CASTVNSPQPQHF.

This sequence joins TRBV25-1 and TRBJ2-4, with TRBD2 as a possible D gene (5 bases). CDR3 length: 15 amino acids. V was shortened by 2 bases and J by 0 bases, with 8 bases between the two germline ends. The germline V gene has CDR1 MGHDK and CDR2 SYGVNS. In DNA form, the CDR3 reads TGTGCCAGCAGTGAAGGCGGACTAGCCAAAAACATTCAGTACTTC. Amino acid sequence: CASSEGGLAKNIQYF.

V usage is TRBV5-6 and J usage is TRBJ2-7, with D possibly being TRBD2 (6 bases). Trimming cost V 0 bases and J 1 base, with 14 bases left between them. CDR3 length: 16 residues. Germline V lookup: CDR1 SGHDT, CDR2 YYEEEE. The CDR3 is CASSLVGGDESYEQYF. The DNA of the CDR3 is TGTGCCAGCAGCTTGGTCGGGGGAGATGAATCCTACGAGCAGTACTTC. The full variable domain, its missing parts supplied by reference TRBV5-6 and TRBJ2-7, is DAGVTQSPTHLIKTRGQQVTLRCSPKSGHDTVSWYQQALGQGPQFIFQYYEEEERQRGNFPDRFSGHQFPNYSSELNVNALLLGDSALYLCASSLVGGDESYEQYFGPGTRLTVT.

The count of this clone is one. The gene calls are TRBV5-1 and TRBJ2-1, with TRBD2 identical over 9 bases. This CDR3 is built from 15 residues. V was pared by 4 bases and J by 3 bases, with 5 bases of the junction left unmatched. Germline lookup yields CDR1 SGHRS and CDR2 YFSETQ. The CDR3 region is CASSGTSPLYNEQFF. The CDR3 nucleotides read TGCGCCAGCAGCGGGACTAGCCCCCTCTACAATGAGCAGTTCTTC.

This chain uses TRBV29-1 with TRBJ1-2; TRBD1 aligns across 7 bases. The J segment lost 6 bases and the V segment lost 7 bases, leaving 11 bases of the junction unmatched. This CDR3 is 13 amino acids long. CDR1 and CDR2 from the germline V gene are SQVTM and ANQGSEA. As DNA, the CDR3 is TGCAGCGCCGATTTGACAGGGACGGATGGCTACACCTTC. Its translation is CSADLTGTDGYTF.

This rearrangement joins TRBV4-1 to TRBJ2-7; 8 bases match TRBD1. Germline assignment: CDR1 MGHRA and CDR2 YSYEKL. CDR3 length: 13 amino acids. The J segment lost 5 bases and the V segment lost 4 bases, leaving 4 bases of the junction unmatched. This CDR3 is CASSPSGGDEQYV. The CDR3 nucleotides read TGCGCCAGCAGCCCCTCAGGGGGCGACGAGCAGTACGTC.

The chain carries TRBV24-1 and TRBJ2-1, with TRBD1 as a possible D gene (6 bases). Germline V CDR1 and CDR2: KGHDR, SFDVKD. Trimming took 4 bases from V and 10 from J, leaving 16 bases between them. This CDR3 comprises 14 residues. The CDR3 coding sequence is TGTGCCACCAGTGACCCCACCAAGGGGGACGAGCAGTTCTTC. Translation: CATSDPTKGDEQFF.

The count of this clone is one. This sequence joins TRBV5-4 and TRBJ2-7, with 9 bases identical to TRBD1. Germline trimming cut 10 bases from V and 7 bases from J; bases unmatched to any gene: 9. This CDR3 is 12 amino acids long. Germline V gene data show CDR1 as SGHNT and CDR2 as YYREEE (reference sequence). This CDR3 is CAVHGTGMEQYF. DNA of the CDR3: TGTGCCGTCCACGGGACAGGGATGGAGCAGTACTTC.

A remark on this clone: The same CDR3 can be traced to other DNA sequences in this sample. The CDR3 here is CAWSSARGGTDTQYF. As DNA, the CDR3 is TGTGCCTGGAGTTCGGCCCGGGGGGGCACAGATACGCAGTATTTT. J is TRBJ2-3 and V is TRBV30; 7 bases map to TRBD2. The V gene's germline CDR1 is GTSNPN and CDR2 SVGIG (reference sequence). The J segment lost 1 base and the V segment lost 2 bases, leaving 6 bases of the junction unmatched. The CDR3 covers 15 residues.

This rearrangement joins TRBV5-4 to TRBJ2-3; 10 nucleotides match TRBD2. The CDR3 spans 20 residues. The junction had 17 bases not matched to a gene; V was cut back by 4 bases and J by 0 bases. CDR1 SGHNT and CDR2 YYREEE come from the germline V gene (reference sequence). CDR3 in amino acids: CASSPLGGASGGPSTDTQYF. The CDR3 nucleotides read TGTGCCAGCAGCCCGCTGGGGGGGGCTAGCGGGGGCCCTAGCACAGATACGCAGTATTTT.

V is TRBV10-1 and J is TRBJ2-3, with D perhaps matching TRBD2 (6 bases). This CDR3 region has 15 residues. V was trimmed by 6 bases and J by 5 bases, leaving 18 bases between them. Germline-derived CDR1 and CDR2 are WNHNN and SYGVQD (reference sequence). DNA of the CDR3: TGCGCCAGCAGCCCCGTCCCTAGCGCGAGAGATACGCAGTATTTT. Translated, it gives CASSPVPSARDTQYF.